This T cell receptor (beta chain) was found in a study of blood T cells in healthy people across ages. Broader study findings: In older individuals, TCR beta diversity per million T cells was lower, falling roughly linearly with age. A conclusive naive versus antigen-experienced comparison was prevented by the unsorted PBMCs.

A sample-barcoded 5' primer and a J-beta primer mix were used in a second PCR of roughly 6 to 11 cycles. Each cDNA molecule was tagged by a template-switch adaptor that had 12 random nucleotides. TCRdb ran MiXCR on the 5' RACE reads and lists one entry per CDR3 protein. The table includes over 1,500,000 distinct CDR3 sequences, about 50% detected once. Per individual sample, total RNA of at least 5 micrograms was extracted. The CDR3 length is 16 residues. V was pared by 6 bases and J by 6 bases, with 16 bases of the junction left unmatched. Germline values: CDR1 DFQATT, CDR2 SNEGSKA (reference sequence). On this clonotype itself: The antigen is undetermined.

The TCR was taken from a woman between 40 and 50 years old in good health. The sample taken for sequencing was blood. This chain links TRBV20-1 with TRBJ2-1; 8 bases are a match to TRBD1. This CDR3 is CSALGQDRVYSNEQFF. CDR3 nucleotide sequence: TGCAGTGCGTTGGGCCAGGACAGGGTTTATTCCAATGAGCAGTTCTTC.